Below, one T cell receptor (beta chain) is given with its context. Its specificity is not known. The CDR3 totals 16 residues. The V gene's germline CDR1 is SEHNR and CDR2 FQNEAQ (reference sequence). The sample belongs to a study of blood T cells in healthy people across ages. Notes on the study in general: TCR beta diversity correlated strongly with naive T cell percentage.

A second PCR, run for about 7 to 11 cycles, used a sample-barcoded 5' primer plus a J-beta primer mix. TCRdb passed the 5' RACE reads through MiXCR, listing each CDR3 protein once. The repertoire has over 600,000 distinct CDR3 sequences, roughly three fifths of them found once; the top ten carry about a quarter. Sequenced: blood. This receptor was obtained from a man aged 40-50 years in good health. The chain recombines TRBV7-9 with TRBJ2-4, with TRBD1 as a possible D gene (5 bases). TRBJ2-7 explains the end of the DNA better; the J call may be wrong. CDR3 protein: CASSLEGAPAKREQYF. The CDR3 nucleotides read TGTGCCAGCAGCTTAGAAGGGGCCCCGGCAAAACGCGAGCAGTACTTC.